The clone carrying this T cell receptor beta chain was counted many times. The antigen remains unidentified. The sample is drawn from a study of blood T cells in healthy people across ages. The study's findings and limits: PBMCs that were unsorted prevented a conclusive naive versus antigen-experienced comparison.

There are 16 residues in the CDR3. The V and J ends lost 6 bases and 6 bases, in that order; junction bases with no gene match: 12. A second PCR of roughly 7 to 11 cycles used a sample-barcoded 5' primer and a J-beta primer mix. TCRdb re-derived calls from the 5' RACE reads in MiXCR, one entry per CDR3 protein. This sample has 600,000 or so distinct CDR3 sequences, with 25% to 30% found just once. The chain couples TRBV12-3 or TRBV12-4 to TRBJ1-4; 8 bases are a match to TRBD1. Sample: blood. This TCR came from an elderly woman in good health. The CDR3, as DNA: TGTGCCAGCAGGCCCTCGGGACAGGTTCGTGATGAAAAACTGTTTTTT. It translates to CASRPSGQVRDEKLFF.